Given below is one T cell receptor beta chain in context. The target antigen is unknown. Investigators reverse transcribed all isolated RNA, so they sequenced expressed TCRB transcripts. Sequencing used immunoSEQ multiplex PCR; TCRdb keeps in-frame clones, though not all of them. The data hold 140,000 to 150,000 clones, with around an eighth observed a single time. This sample was included in a study of beta chain features in type 1 diabetes. The study's findings and limits: All four CD4+ subsets from Type 1 diabetes patients carried moderately but significantly shorter TCRB CDR3s.

The V end lost 4 bases, the J end lost 0 bases, and 7 bases lay between the germline ends. The length of the CDR3 is 13 residues. CDR1 and CDR2 from the germline V gene are SGHRS and YFSETQ. V and J are TRBV5-1 and TRBJ1-1; D gene uncertain. The sequence was obtained from a man aged 18 to 30 with type 1 diabetes. The sequenced sample was central memory CD4+ T cells from blood. The CDR3: CASSPGMNTEAFF. In DNA form, the CDR3 reads TGCGCCAGCAGCCCTGGGATGAACACTGAAGCTTTCTTT.